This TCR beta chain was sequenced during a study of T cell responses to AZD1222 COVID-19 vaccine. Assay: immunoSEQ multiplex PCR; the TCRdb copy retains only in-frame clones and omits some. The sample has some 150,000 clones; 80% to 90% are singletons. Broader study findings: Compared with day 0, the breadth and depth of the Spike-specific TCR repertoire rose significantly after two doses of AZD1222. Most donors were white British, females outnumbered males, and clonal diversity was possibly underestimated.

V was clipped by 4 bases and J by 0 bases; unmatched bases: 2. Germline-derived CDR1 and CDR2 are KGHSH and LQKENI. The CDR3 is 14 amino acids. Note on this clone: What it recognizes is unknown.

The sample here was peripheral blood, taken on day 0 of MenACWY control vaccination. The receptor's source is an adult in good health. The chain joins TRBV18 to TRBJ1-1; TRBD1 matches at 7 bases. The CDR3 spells CASSLRGLNTEAFF. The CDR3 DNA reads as TGTGCCAGCTCACTAAGGGGGCTGAACACTGAAGCTTTCTTT. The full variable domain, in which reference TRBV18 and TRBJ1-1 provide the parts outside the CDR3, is NAGVMQNPRHLVRRRGQEARLRCSPMKGHSHVYWYRQLPEEGLKFMVYLQKENIIDESGMPKERFSAEFPKEGPSILRIQQVVRGDSAAYFCASSLRGLNTEAFFGQGTRLTVV.